Listed below are T cell receptor beta chains from one sample, sequenced in a study of Graves' ophthalmopathy and Graves' hyperthyroidism. TCRdb re-called the multiplex PCR reads through MiXCR, storing one row per CDR3 protein. The sample holds over a million distinct CDR3 sequences; less than 45% are singletons and the top ten take over 8.5%. The sample consisted of peripheral blood or thyroid tissue (not recorded which). The receptors derive from an adult man with Graves' hyperthyroidism. CDR3s include the opening cysteine and the closing phenylalanine or tryptophan. D genes are given only for firm matches. Only part of the rows carry a size: once, few, many, or a class if the clone is expanded.

d_gene: NA; abundance: many; j_gene: TRBJ1-5; v_gene: TRBV11-2; CDR3aa: CASSLTRLGNQPQHF; CDR3nt: TGTGCCAGCAGCTTAACTAGACTTGGCAATCAGCCCCAGCATTTT
d_gene: NA; abundance: many; j_gene: TRBJ2-3; v_gene: TRBV25-1; CDR3aa: CASLQGDTQYF; CDR3nt: TGTGCCAGCCTACAGGGAGATACGCAGTATTTT
d_gene: NA; abundance: many; j_gene: TRBJ1-1; v_gene: TRBV9; CDR3aa: CASSPPTGFSTEAFF; CDR3nt: TGTGCCAGCAGCCCCCCGACGGGGTTTTCCACTGAAGCTTTCTTT
d_gene: TRBD1; abundance: many; j_gene: TRBJ1-1; v_gene: TRBV5-1; CDR3aa: CASSLRDRNTEAFF; CDR3nt: TGTGCCAGCAGCTTACGGGACAGGAACACTGAAGCTTTCTTT
d_gene: NA; abundance: few; j_gene: TRBJ2-7; v_gene: TRBV20-1; CDR3aa: CSARRKGSWEQYF; CDR3nt: TGCAGTGCTAGGAGAAAAGGGAGTTGGGAGCAGTACTTC
d_gene: TRBD1; abundance: NA; j_gene: TRBJ1-1; v_gene: TRBV30; CDR3aa: CAWSVSGGRTEAFF; CDR3nt: TGTGCCTGGAGTGTATCAGGGGGCAGGACTGAAGCTTTCTTT
d_gene: NA; abundance: many; j_gene: TRBJ1-1; v_gene: TRBV19; CDR3aa: CASYRVNTEAFF; CDR3nt: TGTGCCAGCTACAGGGTGAACACTGAAGCTTTCTTT
d_gene: NA; abundance: many; j_gene: TRBJ2-5; v_gene: TRBV29-1; CDR3aa: CSVEVRETQYF; CDR3nt: TGCAGCGTTGAGGTTCGGGAGACCCAGTACTTC
d_gene: NA; abundance: NA; j_gene: TRBJ2-7; v_gene: TRBV7-9; CDR3aa: CASSSVRKYYEQYF; CDR3nt: TGCGCCAGCAGCTCGGTCAGGAAATATTACGAGCAGTACTTC
d_gene: NA; abundance: NA; j_gene: TRBJ2-3; v_gene: TRBV11-2; CDR3aa: CASSLDGGAGDTQYF; CDR3nt: TGTGCCAGCAGCTTAGATGGCGGGGCGGGAGATACGCAGTATTTT
d_gene: NA; abundance: few; j_gene: TRBJ1-4; v_gene: TRBV9; CDR3aa: CASSRNRGATNEKLFF; CDR3nt: TGTGCCAGCAGCCGAAATAGGGGGGCAACTAATGAAAAACTGTTTTTT
d_gene: TRBD1; abundance: NA; j_gene: TRBJ2-1; v_gene: TRBV5-1; CDR3aa: CASNPSGTAYNEQFF; CDR3nt: TGCGCCAGCAACCCCTCCGGGACAGCTTACAATGAGCAGTTCTTC
d_gene: NA; abundance: NA; j_gene: TRBJ2-7; v_gene: TRBV29-1; CDR3aa: CASDDGLGGYEQYF; CDR3nt: TGTGCCAGCGACGATGGACTAGGGGGCTACGAGCAGTACTTC
d_gene: NA; abundance: NA; j_gene: TRBJ2-7; v_gene: TRBV5-8; CDR3aa: CASSTGGHRFYEQYF; CDR3nt: TGTGCCAGCAGCACTGGTGGCCATCGATTTTACGAGCAGTACTTC
d_gene: NA; abundance: NA; j_gene: TRBJ2-2; v_gene: TRBV2; CDR3aa: CASSERATGELFF; CDR3nt: TGTGCCAGCAGTGAGAGAGCCACCGGGGAGCTGTTTTTT
d_gene: NA; abundance: many; j_gene: TRBJ1-1; v_gene: TRBV25-1; CDR3aa: CASSDRRTEAFF; CDR3nt: TGTGCCAGCAGTGACAGGCGCACTGAAGCTTTCTTT
d_gene: TRBD2; abundance: NA; j_gene: TRBJ2-5; v_gene: TRBV19; CDR3aa: CASSTGLAEGFRQTQYF; CDR3nt: TGTGCCAGTAGTACGGGACTAGCGGAAGGGTTCAGACAGACCCAGTACTTC
d_gene: NA; abundance: NA; j_gene: TRBJ1-1; v_gene: TRBV6-2/TRBV6-3; CDR3aa: CASRFPLGTGSNTEAFF; CDR3nt: TGTGCCAGCAGATTTCCCTTGGGCACAGGGTCTAACACTGAAGCTTTCTTT